Listed here are 30 T cell receptor beta chains from one sample, sequenced in a study of regulatory T cells in long-lasting Graves disease. Time point denoted: newly diagnosed GD, antithyroid drugs for less than 3 months. Preparation of the TCR library used RNA extracted from PBMCs. Both iRepertoire HTBI primers and Arm-PCR of CDR3 regions were used to build the TCR beta libraries. TCRdb analysed the multiplex PCR reads with MiXCR anew, one entry per CDR3 protein. The sample carries approximately 300,000 distinct CDR3 sequences, over 15% recorded once. The source material was peripheral blood mononuclear cells (PBMCs), sampled at new diagnosis, from a patient treated with antithyroid drugs. Receptors were obtained from a female donor with Graves disease.

Concerning this clonotype: A read error is possible here, since a much larger clone lies one base away. The gene calls are TRBV10-3 and TRBJ2-7, with a weak D call TRBD2 (7 bases). CDR1 and CDR2 from the germline V gene are ENHRY and SYGVKD. This CDR3 has 14 amino acids. Trimming stripped 5 bases from V and 7 bases from J, with 18 bases between. The DNA for the CDR3 is TGTGCCATCAGTAGGGGGGAGGGCCTGAGTGAGCAGTACTTC. Protein: CAISRGEGLSEQYF.

This clonotype was seen more than once but under ten times. The CDR3 sequence: CSARDRASNTGELFF. The CDR3 nucleotides are TGCAGTGCTAGAGACCGGGCCTCGAACACCGGGGAGCTGTTTTTT. This chain uses TRBV20-1 with TRBJ2-2; no definite D call. CDR3 size: 15 residues. From germline, CDR1 is DFQATT and CDR2 SNEGSKA (reference sequence). The V and J ends lost 0 bases and 0 bases respectively, with 8 bases between them.

This chain uses TRBV5-1 with TRBJ2-1; D uncertain. The V end lost 3 bases, the J end lost 4 bases, and 23 bases lay between the germline ends. This CDR3 is 18 amino acids long. CDR1 SGHRS and CDR2 YFSETQ come from the germline V gene. CDR3 sequence reads: CASSWPTFPVGPYNEQFF. The CDR3 DNA is TGCGCCAGCAGCTGGCCTACATTTCCGGTTGGGCCGTACAATGAGCAGTTCTTC.

This clonotype has a count of ten or more. The chain recombines TRBV12-3 or TRBV12-4 with TRBJ2-5; a possible D gene is TRBD1 (5 bases). V was trimmed by 6 bases and J by 5 bases, leaving 13 bases between them. The CDR3 is made up of 13 amino acids. Here the CDR3 DNA reads TGTGCCAGCAGCCTGCAGGGTATCGAGACCCAGTACTTC. Translated: CASSLQGIETQYF.

This clonotype was seen repeatedly, ten times or more. The chain joins TRBV2 to TRBJ1-1; D ambiguous. This CDR3 spans 13 amino acids. Trimming shortened V by 4 bases and J by 7 bases, and 13 bases separated the two germline ends. The V gene's germline CDR1 is SNHLY and CDR2 FYNNEI. CDR3 loop: CASSARLGSEAFF. DNA for the CDR3: TGTGCCAGCAGTGCCAGGCTGGGGAGTGAAGCTTTCTTT.

This clonotype was seen ten or more times. This chain uses TRBV12-3 or TRBV12-4 with TRBJ2-5; D unresolved. Between the trimmed V and J ends, which lost 5 bases and 7 bases, there was a span of 20 bases. This CDR3 contains 15 residues. CDR3 region: CASSPAARNWGTQYF. In DNA form, the CDR3 reads TGTGCCAGCAGTCCCGCCGCCCGCAATTGGGGGACCCAGTACTTC.

This clonotype was detected ten times or more. The chain couples TRBV2 to TRBJ1-5, with 9 bases that match TRBD1. Germline CDR1 is SNHLY and CDR2 is FYNNEI. This CDR3 is built from 15 residues. Trimming removed 8 bases from V and 1 base from J; junction bases left unmatched: 6. CDR3 bases: TGTGCCAGCCGTCCCGGGACAGGGAGCAATCAGCCCCAGCATTTT. Translation: CASRPGTGSNQPQHF.

This clonotype is medium-sized within its sample. The rearrangement links TRBV2 to TRBJ2-1, with D uncertain. V was shortened by 4 bases and J by 6 bases, with 7 bases between the two germline ends. Germline V gene sequence: CDR1 SNHLY, CDR2 FYNNEI. CDR3 length: 12 amino acids. In nucleotides, the CDR3 is TGTGCCAGCAGTGTGGAAACCAATGAGCAGTTCTTC. It yields the protein CASSVETNEQFF. Using reference TRBV2 and TRBJ2-1 for the parts outside the CDR3, the full variable domain is EPEVTQTPSHQVTQMGQEVILRCVPISNHLYFYWYRQILGQKVEFLVSFYNNEISEKSEIFDDQFSVERPDGSNFTLKIRSTKLEDSAMYFCASSVETNEQFFGPGTRLTVL.

This clonotype was recorded at least ten times. The V gene is TRBV28, the J gene TRBJ1-2; D is possibly TRBD1 (5 bases). Trimming removed 9 bases from V and 0 bases from J, with 17 bases in between. CDR1 and CDR2 from the germline V gene are MDHEN and SYDVKM. CDR3 length: 15 amino acids. CDR3 nucleotide sequence: TGTGCCAGTCAACTTCAGGGACCGACTAACTATGGCTACACCTTC. Amino acids: CASQLQGPTNYGYTF.

The sample holds many counts of this clonotype. The rearrangement joins TRBV13 to TRBJ1-6; D is undetermined. The CDR3 extends over 14 amino acids. The V gene lost 6 bases and the J gene lost 6 bases, with 12 bases spanning the gap. CDR1 and CDR2 from the germline V gene are PRHDT and FYEKMQ (reference sequence). The CDR3 DNA is TGTGCCAGCAGTCTCGACCGTATTAATTCACCCCTCCACTTT. Encoded protein: CASSLDRINSPLHF.

This clonotype came up many times. V usage is TRBV11-3 and J usage is TRBJ2-5; D is undetermined. Germline V CDR1 and CDR2: SGHNT, YENEEA. This CDR3 region has 16 residues. Trimming took 1 base from V and 4 from J, leaving 16 bases between them. The CDR3 nucleotides read TGTGCCAGCAGCTTAGGGTGGGCGGACCACTCAGAGACCCAGTACTTC. As protein: CASSLGWADHSETQYF.

This clonotype has ten or more counts. This chain links TRBV27 with TRBJ2-7; 12 nucleotides agree with TRBD2. Germline values: CDR1 MNHEY, CDR2 SMNVEV (reference sequence). The CDR3 totals 16 residues. V lost 4 bases and J lost 1; bases outside the gene matches: 5. The CDR3 DNA reads TGTGCCAGCAGTTCGACTAGCGGGAGTATGTCCTACGAGCAGTACTTC. Its protein is CASSSTSGSMSYEQYF.

A few counts support this clonotype. The gene calls are TRBV15 and TRBJ2-7; a possible D gene is TRBD2 (6 bases). V was trimmed by 0 bases and J by 0 bases, leaving 12 bases between them. This CDR3 has 16 residues. The germline CDR1 and CDR2 sequences are LNHNV and YYDKDF (reference sequence). CDR3 protein: CATSRDRSGPSYEQYF. CDR3 in DNA: TGTGCCACCAGCAGAGATAGGAGCGGGCCCTCCTACGAGCAGTACTTC.

This clonotype was observed at least ten times. This chain joins TRBV2 and TRBJ2-2, with TRBD2 matching 13 bases. Per the germline V gene, CDR1 is SNHLY and CDR2 is FYNNEI. The CDR3 is made up of 18 amino acids. V shed 4 bases and J 6 bases; nucleotides not matched to a gene: 11. The CDR3 region is CASSVFRGLAGISGELFF. CDR3 sequence (DNA): TGTGCCAGCAGTGTTTTTAGGGGACTAGCGGGAATTTCCGGGGAGCTGTTTTTT.

This chain connects TRBV11-3 to TRBJ2-5; 15 bases map to TRBD2. This CDR3 is 16 amino acids long. Germline trimming cut 7 bases from V and 5 bases from J; bases unmatched to any gene: 8. Germline CDR1 SGHNT, CDR2 YENEEA. The CDR3 DNA reads as TGTGCCAGCACCCCGGGACTAGCGGGAGGCACGGAGACCCAGTACTTC. Residues: CASTPGLAGGTETQYF. Filled out from reference TRBV11-3 and TRBJ2-5, the complete variable domain reads EAGVVQSPRYKIIEKKQPVAFWCNPISGHNTLYWYLQNLGQGPELLIRYENEEAVDDSQLPKDRFSAERLKGVDSTLKIQPAELGDSAVYLCASTPGLAGGTETQYFGPGTRLLVL.

The chain combines TRBV10-3 with TRBJ2-3, with D perhaps TRBD1 (6 bases). This CDR3 has 14 amino acids. Germline-derived CDR1 and CDR2 are ENHRY and SYGVKD. Trimming removed 5 bases at V and 0 bases at J, with 9 bases between. CDR3 DNA: TGTGCCATCAGTCGGGACAAGAGCACAGATACGCAGTATTTT. Encoded protein: CAISRDKSTDTQYF.

As concerns this clonotype: A read error may be the cause here, since a much bigger clone is one base away. The V and J genes are TRBV14 and TRBJ2-7; tentatively, D is TRBD1 (6 bases). Trimming took off 2 bases at V and 7 bases at J, with 21 bases between the two ends. CDR3 size: 16 residues. Germline V gives CDR1 SGHDN, CDR2 FVKESK. The CDR3 sequence: CASSQTGLGSYNEQYF. As DNA, the CDR3 is TGTGCCAGCAGCCAAACAGGGTTAGGGTCCTACAATGAGCAGTACTTC.

This clonotype was counted ten times or more. The chain links TRBV9 to TRBJ2-1; TRBD1 matches 7 bases. Germline-derived CDR1 and CDR2 are SGDLS and YYNGEE. V lost 1 base to trimming and J lost 9 bases; unmatched junction nucleotides: 4. The CDR3 totals 13 residues. The CDR3 DNA is TGTGCCAGCAGCGTAACACAGGGGATTGAGCAGTTCTTC. Translation: CASSVTQGIEQFF.

The count of this clonotype is one. This likely traces to a read error, being one base from a far larger clone. The genes are TRBV28 and TRBJ1-3; D call uncertain. The V gene's germline CDR1 is MDHEN and CDR2 SYDVKM. The CDR3 totals 13 residues. The CDR3 DNA follows: TGTGCCAGCAGTTTGGGGTCTGGAAACACCACATATTTT. Protein product: CASSLGSGNTTYF.

The chain is built from TRBV5-1 and TRBJ2-2, with 15 nucleotides matching TRBD2. This CDR3 contains 18 residues. From germline, CDR1 is SGHRS and CDR2 YFSETQ. V was clipped by 3 bases and J by 4 bases; unmatched bases: 7. The CDR3 sequence: CASSWGLAGGLFTGELFF. The CDR3, as DNA: TGCGCCAGCAGCTGGGGACTAGCGGGAGGCTTGTTCACCGGGGAGCTGTTTTTT.

V is TRBV5-1 and J is TRBJ2-7; TRBD1 matches at 11 bases. Losses at the gene ends were 4 bases for V and 6 bases for J; bases not matched to a gene: 15. The CDR3 totals 17 residues. Germline V CDR1 and CDR2: SGHRS, YFSETQ. CDR3 residues: CASSPGQGEAEVREQYF. The CDR3 DNA reads as TGCGCCAGCAGCCCGGGACAGGGGGAGGCAGAAGTACGCGAGCAGTACTTC.

This clonotype was recorded at least ten times. The rearrangement uses TRBV6-1 and TRBJ2-1; 7 bases match TRBD2. The CDR3 is 15 residues long. The germline gives CDR1 MNHNS, CDR2 SASEGT. The trim removed 6 bases at V and 6 bases at J, leaving 11 bases unmatched. CDR3 nucleotide sequence: TGTGCCAGCAGCATGGGGGGGAGGGCCGTCAATGAGCAGTTCTTC. Encoded protein: CASSMGGRAVNEQFF.

This clonotype was found a few times. This chain uses TRBV19 with TRBJ2-1, with 8 bases that match TRBD2. CDR1 is LNHDA and CDR2 is SQIVND in the germline V gene (reference sequence). V trimming: 3 bases; J trimming: 2 bases; junction bases outside the gene matches: 6. CDR3 length: 16 residues. The CDR3, as DNA: TGTGCCAGTAGTATTCAAACTAGCGGACCCTACAATGAGCAGTTCTTC. This codes for CASSIQTSGPYNEQFF.

This clonotype was counted many times. The rearrangement links TRBV6-5 to TRBJ1-1; 7 bases map to TRBD1. The V gene's germline CDR1 is MNHEY and CDR2 SVGAGI. There are 14 residues in the CDR3. J gave up 2 bases and V 4 bases, and 4 bases lay outside the gene matches. DNA of the CDR3: TGTGCCAGCAGTTGGGGACAGATAAACACTGAAGCTTTCTTT. It translates to CASSWGQINTEAFF.

In this sample, this clonotype turned up many times. The chain employs TRBV19 and TRBJ2-7, with a tentative D call TRBD1 (5 bases). Germline lookup yields CDR1 LNHDA and CDR2 SQIVND (reference sequence). V lost 10 bases and J 5 bases, leaving 15 bases between the germline ends. CDR3 length equals 12 residues. The CDR3 protein is CATSPRVHEQYF. In DNA, the CDR3 is TGTGCCACGAGCCCCAGGGTCCACGAGCAGTACTTC.

This clonotype showed up many times. Its ends do not fully match the called genes, so a read error is possible. The rearrangement joins TRBV10-3 to TRBJ2-7; D unclear. CDR3 length equals 12 residues. CDR1 and CDR2 from the germline V gene are ENHRY and SYGVKD. The CDR3 loop is CAISESSFLLLF. DNA of the CDR3: TGTGCCATCAGTGAGTCGTCTTTCCTCCTCCTTTTC.

This clonotype was detected ten times or more. V and J are TRBV19 and TRBJ2-1; D not certain. The germline V gene encodes CDR1 LNHDA and CDR2 SQIVND (reference sequence). The V end was cut by 3 bases, the J end by 0 bases, with 0 bases between. The CDR3 runs to 12 residues. CDR3 sequence: CASSISYNEQFF. Here the CDR3 DNA reads TGTGCCAGTAGTATCTCCTACAATGAGCAGTTCTTC.

This clonotype was counted many times. V gene TRBV7-2 combines with J gene TRBJ2-1; TRBD2 aligns across 7 bases. The germline CDR1 and CDR2 sequences are SGHTA and FQGNSA. The CDR3 contains 15 residues. The CDR3 nucleotides are TGTGTCACCAGCATTGGCGGGAGTACCTACAATGAGCAGTTCTTC. It codes for CVTSIGGSTYNEQFF. The variable domain in full, with the rest retrieved from reference TRBV7-2 and TRBJ2-1, is GAGVSQSPSNKVTEKGKDVELRCDPISGHTALYWYRQSLGQGLEFLIYFQGNSAPDKSGLPSDRFSAERTGGSVSTLTIQRTQQEDSAVYLCVTSIGGSTYNEQFFGPGTRLTVL.

This clonotype has ten or more counts. The V and J genes are TRBV28 and TRBJ2-7, with 9 bases identical to TRBD1. Germline trimming cut 9 bases from V and 4 bases from J; bases unmatched to any gene: 13. The CDR3 is 15 residues long. In germline, CDR1 is MDHEN, CDR2 SYDVKM. The CDR3 loop reads CASTVPGQGSYEQYF. As DNA, the CDR3 is TGTGCCAGTACTGTACCGGGACAGGGCTCGTACGAGCAGTACTTC.

Concerning this clonotype: A much larger clone sits a single nucleotide away, making a read error possible. The gene calls are TRBV5-6 and TRBJ2-2; the D gene is possibly TRBD2 (5 bases). CDR1 is SGHDT and CDR2 is YYEEEE in the germline V gene. The CDR3 length is 14 residues. CDR3 sequence: CASSLTRNTGKLFF. Here the CDR3 DNA reads TGTGCCAGCAGCCTTACAAGGAACACCGGGAAGCTGTTTTTT. The whole variable domain, remainder taken from reference TRBV5-6 and TRBJ2-2, is DAGVTQSPTHLIKTRGQQVTLRCSPKSGHDTVSWYQQALGQGPQFIFQYYEEEERQRGNFPDRFSGHQFPNYSSELNVNALLLGDSALYLCASSLTRNTGKLFFGEGSRLTVL.